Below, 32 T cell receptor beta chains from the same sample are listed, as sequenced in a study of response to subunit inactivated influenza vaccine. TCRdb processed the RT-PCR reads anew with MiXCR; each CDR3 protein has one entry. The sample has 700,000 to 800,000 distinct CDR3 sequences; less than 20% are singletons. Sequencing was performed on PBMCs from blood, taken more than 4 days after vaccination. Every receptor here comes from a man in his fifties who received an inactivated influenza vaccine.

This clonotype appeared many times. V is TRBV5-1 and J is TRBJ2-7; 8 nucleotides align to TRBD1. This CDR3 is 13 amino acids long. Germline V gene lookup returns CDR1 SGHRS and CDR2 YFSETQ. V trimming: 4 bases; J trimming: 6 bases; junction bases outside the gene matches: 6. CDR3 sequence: CASSGGQGFEQYF. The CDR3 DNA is TGCGCCAGCAGCGGTGGACAGGGTTTCGAGCAGTACTTC.

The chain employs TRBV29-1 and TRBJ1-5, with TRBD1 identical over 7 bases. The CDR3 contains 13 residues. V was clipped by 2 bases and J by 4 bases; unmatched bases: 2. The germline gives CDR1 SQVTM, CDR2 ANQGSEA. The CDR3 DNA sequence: TGCAGCGTTGAAACGGGACAGAATCAGCCCCAGCATTTT. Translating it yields CSVETGQNQPQHF.

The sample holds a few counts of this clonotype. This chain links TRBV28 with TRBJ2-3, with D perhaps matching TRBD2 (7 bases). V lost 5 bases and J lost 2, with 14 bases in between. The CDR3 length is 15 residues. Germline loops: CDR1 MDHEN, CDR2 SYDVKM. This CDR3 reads CASSHRRGATDTQYF. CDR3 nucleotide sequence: TGTGCCAGCAGTCACCGTCGGGGGGCCACAGATACGCAGTATTTT.

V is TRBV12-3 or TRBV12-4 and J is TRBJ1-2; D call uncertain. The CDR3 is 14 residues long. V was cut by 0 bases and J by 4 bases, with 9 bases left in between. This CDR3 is CASSLAPGSYGYTF. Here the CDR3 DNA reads TGTGCCAGCAGTTTAGCCCCGGGGTCCTATGGCTACACCTTC.

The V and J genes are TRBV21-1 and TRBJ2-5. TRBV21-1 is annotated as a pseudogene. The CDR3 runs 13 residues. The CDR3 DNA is TGTGCCAGCAGCAAACAGGACCAAGAGACCCAGTACTTC. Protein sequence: CASSKQDQETQYF.

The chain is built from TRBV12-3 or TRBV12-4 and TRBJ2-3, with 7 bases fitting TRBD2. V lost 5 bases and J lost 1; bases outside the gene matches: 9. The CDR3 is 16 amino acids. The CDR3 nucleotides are TGTGCCAGCAGTGGCCTGCTAGCGGAGGGCACAGATACGCAGTATTTT. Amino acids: CASSGLLAEGTDTQYF.

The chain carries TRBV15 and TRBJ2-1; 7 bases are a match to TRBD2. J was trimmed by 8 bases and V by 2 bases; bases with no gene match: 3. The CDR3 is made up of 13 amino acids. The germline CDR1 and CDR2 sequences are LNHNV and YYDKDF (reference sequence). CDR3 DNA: TGTGCCACCAGCAGAACCCTAGCGGATGAGCAGTTCTTC. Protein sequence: CATSRTLADEQFF.

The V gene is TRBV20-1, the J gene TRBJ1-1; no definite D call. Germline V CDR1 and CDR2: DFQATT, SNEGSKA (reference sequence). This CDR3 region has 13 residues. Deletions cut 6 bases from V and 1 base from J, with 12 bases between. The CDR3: CSAKSGGNTEAFF. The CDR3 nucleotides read TGCAGTGCCAAAAGTGGAGGGAACACTGAAGCTTTCTTT.

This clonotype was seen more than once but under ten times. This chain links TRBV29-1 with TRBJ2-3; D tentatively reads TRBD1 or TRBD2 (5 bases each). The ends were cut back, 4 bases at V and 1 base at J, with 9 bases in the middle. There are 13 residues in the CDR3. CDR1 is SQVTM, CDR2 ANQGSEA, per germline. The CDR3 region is CSVAGRRTDTQYF. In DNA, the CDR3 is TGCAGCGTTGCGGGACGCCGCACAGATACGCAGTATTTT.

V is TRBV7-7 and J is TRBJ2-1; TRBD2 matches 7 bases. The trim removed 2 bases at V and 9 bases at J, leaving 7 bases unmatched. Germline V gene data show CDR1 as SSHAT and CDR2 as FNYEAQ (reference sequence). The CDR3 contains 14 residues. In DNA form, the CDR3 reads TGTGCCAGCAGCTTATCGGGCGGGAGTGGTGAGCAGTTCTTC. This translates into CASSLSGGSGEQFF.

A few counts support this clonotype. DNA for the CDR3: TGTGCCAGCAGCCTTAGCGGGGGCCAGTACCAAGAGACCCAGTACTTC. Translating gives CASSLSGGQYQETQYF. The rearrangement links TRBV12-3 or TRBV12-4 to TRBJ2-5; 9 bases fit TRBD2. The ends lost 6 bases at V and 0 bases at J; junction bases unmatched: 8. This CDR3 is 16 amino acids long.

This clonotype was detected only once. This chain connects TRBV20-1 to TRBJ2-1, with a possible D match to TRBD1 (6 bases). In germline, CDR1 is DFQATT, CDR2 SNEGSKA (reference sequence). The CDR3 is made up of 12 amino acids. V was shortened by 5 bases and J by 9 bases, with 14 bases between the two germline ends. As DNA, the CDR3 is TGCAGTGCTCGGGACACGATTGTTGAGCAGTTCTTC. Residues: CSARDTIVEQFF.

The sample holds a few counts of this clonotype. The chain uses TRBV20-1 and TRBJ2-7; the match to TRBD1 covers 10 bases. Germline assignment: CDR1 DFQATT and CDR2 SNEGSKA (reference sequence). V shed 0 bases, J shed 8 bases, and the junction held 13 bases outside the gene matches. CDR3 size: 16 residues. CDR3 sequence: CSARDWGTGALLQQYF. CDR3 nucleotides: TGCAGTGCTAGAGATTGGGGGACAGGGGCCCTACTCCAGCAGTACTTC.

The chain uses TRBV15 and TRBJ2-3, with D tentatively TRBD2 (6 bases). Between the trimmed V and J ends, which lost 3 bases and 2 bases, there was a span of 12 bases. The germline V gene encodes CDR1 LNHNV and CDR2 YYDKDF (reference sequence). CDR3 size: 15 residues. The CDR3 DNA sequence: TGTGCCACCAGCAGTATAGCGGTCTTCACAGATACGCAGTATTTT. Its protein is CATSSIAVFTDTQYF.

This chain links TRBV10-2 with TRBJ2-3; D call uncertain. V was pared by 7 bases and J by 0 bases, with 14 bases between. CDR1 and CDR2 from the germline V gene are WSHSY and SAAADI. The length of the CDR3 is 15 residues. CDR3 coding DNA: TGCGCCAGCACCTCTACTCGCGGAAGCACAGATACGCAGTATTTT. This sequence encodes CASTSTRGSTDTQYF.

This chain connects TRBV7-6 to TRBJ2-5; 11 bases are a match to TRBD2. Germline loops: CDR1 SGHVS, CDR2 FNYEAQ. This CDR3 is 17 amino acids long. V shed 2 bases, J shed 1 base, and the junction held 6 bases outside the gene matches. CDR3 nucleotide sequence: TGTGCCAGCAGCTTAAGGGGGACTAGCGGTTTCCAAGAGACCCAGTACTTC. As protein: CASSLRGTSGFQETQYF.

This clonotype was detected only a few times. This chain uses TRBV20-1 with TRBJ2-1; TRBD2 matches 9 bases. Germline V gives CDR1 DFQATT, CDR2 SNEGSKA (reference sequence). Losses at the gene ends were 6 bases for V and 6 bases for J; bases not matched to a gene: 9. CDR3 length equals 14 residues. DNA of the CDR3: TGCAGTGCCTCGACTAGCGGCGGTGTCAATGAGCAGTTCTTC. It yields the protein CSASTSGGVNEQFF.

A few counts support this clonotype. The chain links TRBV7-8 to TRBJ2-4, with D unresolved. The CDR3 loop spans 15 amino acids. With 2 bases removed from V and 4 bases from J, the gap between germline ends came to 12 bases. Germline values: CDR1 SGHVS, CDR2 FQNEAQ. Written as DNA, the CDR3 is TGTGCCAGCAGCTTAATTGGTGCAGATAAAAACATTCAGTACTTC. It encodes CASSLIGADKNIQYF.

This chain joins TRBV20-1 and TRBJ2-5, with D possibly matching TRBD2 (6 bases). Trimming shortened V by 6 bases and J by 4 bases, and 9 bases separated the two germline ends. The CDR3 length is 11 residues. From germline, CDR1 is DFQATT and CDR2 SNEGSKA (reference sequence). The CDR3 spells CSAGGAETQYF. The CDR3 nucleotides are TGCAGTGCAGGAGGGGCAGAGACCCAGTACTTC.

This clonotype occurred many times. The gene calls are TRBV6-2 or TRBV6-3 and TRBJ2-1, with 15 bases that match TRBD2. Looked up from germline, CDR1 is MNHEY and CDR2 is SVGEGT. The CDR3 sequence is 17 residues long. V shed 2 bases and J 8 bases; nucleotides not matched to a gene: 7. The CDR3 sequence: CASSYHTGTSGRYEQFF. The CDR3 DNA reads TGTGCCAGCAGTTACCACACCGGGACTAGCGGGAGGTATGAGCAGTTCTTC.

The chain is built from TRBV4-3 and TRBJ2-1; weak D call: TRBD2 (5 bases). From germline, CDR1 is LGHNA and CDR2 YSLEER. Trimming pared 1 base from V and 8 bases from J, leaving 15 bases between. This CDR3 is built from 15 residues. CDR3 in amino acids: CASSQGGSSGYEQFF. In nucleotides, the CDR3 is TGCGCCAGCAGCCAAGGCGGGTCGTCCGGGTATGAGCAGTTCTTC.

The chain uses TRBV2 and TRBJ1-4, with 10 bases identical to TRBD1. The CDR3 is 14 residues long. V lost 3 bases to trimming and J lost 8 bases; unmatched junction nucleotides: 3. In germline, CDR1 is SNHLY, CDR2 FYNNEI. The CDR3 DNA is TGTGCCAGCAGTGAGGGGACAGGGGTGGAAAAACTGTTTTTT. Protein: CASSEGTGVEKLFF.

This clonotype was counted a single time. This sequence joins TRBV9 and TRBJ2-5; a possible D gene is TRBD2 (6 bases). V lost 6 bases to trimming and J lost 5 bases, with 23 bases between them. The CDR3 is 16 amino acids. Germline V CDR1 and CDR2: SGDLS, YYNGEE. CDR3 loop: CASTPPGVGLLETQYF. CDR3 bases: TGTGCCAGCACCCCCCCGGGGGTAGGGTTACTGGAGACCCAGTACTTC. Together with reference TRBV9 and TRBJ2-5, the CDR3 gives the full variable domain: DSGVTQTPKHLITATGQRVTLRCSPRSGDLSVYWYQQSLDQGLQFLIQYYNGEERAKGNILERFSAQQFPDLHSELNLSSLELGDSALYFCASTPPGVGLLETQYFGPGTRLLVL.

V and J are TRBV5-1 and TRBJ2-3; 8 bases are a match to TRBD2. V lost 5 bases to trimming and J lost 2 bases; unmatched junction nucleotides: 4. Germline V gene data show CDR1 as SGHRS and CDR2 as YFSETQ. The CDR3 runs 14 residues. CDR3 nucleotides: TGCGCCAGCAGTGCCGGACTAGCCACAGATACGCAGTATTTT. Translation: CASSAGLATDTQYF.

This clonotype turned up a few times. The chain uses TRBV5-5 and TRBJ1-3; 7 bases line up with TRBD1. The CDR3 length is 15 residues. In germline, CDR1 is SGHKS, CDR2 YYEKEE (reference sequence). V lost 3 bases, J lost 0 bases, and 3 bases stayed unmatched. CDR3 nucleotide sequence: TGTGCCAGCAGCTCACAGGGGCTCTCTGGAAACACCATATATTTT. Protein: CASSSQGLSGNTIYF.

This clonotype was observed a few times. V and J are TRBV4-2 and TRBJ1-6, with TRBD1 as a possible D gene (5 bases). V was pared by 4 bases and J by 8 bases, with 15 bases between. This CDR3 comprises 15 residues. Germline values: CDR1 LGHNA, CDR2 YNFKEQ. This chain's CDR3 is CASSLPGGEDSPLHF. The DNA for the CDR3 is TGTGCCAGCAGCCTCCCCGGGGGGGAGGATTCACCCCTCCACTTT.

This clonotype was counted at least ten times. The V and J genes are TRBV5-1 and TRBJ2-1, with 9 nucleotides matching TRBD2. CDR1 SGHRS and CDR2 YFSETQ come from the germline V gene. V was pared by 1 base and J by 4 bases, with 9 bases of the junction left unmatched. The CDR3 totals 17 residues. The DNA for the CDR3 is TGCGCCAGCAGCTTGACCTTGACTAGCGGATTTTACAATGAGCAGTTCTTC. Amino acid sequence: CASSLTLTSGFYNEQFF. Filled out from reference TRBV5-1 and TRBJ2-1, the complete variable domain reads KAGVTQTPRYLIKTRGQQVTLSCSPISGHRSVSWYQQTPGQGLQFLFEYFSETQRNKGNFPGRFSGRQFSNSRSEMNVSTLELGDSALYLCASSLTLTSGFYNEQFFGPGTRLTVL.

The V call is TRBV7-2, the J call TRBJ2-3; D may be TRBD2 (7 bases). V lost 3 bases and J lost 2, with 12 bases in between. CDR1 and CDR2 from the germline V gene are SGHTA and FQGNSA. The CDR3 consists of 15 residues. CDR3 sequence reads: CASSFTGGPTDTQYF. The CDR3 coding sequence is TGTGCCAGCAGCTTCACGGGGGGCCCCACAGATACGCAGTATTTT. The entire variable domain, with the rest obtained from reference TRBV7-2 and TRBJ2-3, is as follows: GAGVSQSPSNKVTEKGKDVELRCDPISGHTALYWYRQSLGQGLEFLIYFQGNSAPDKSGLPSDRFSAERTGGSVSTLTIQRTQQEDSAVYLCASSFTGGPTDTQYFGPGTRLTVL.

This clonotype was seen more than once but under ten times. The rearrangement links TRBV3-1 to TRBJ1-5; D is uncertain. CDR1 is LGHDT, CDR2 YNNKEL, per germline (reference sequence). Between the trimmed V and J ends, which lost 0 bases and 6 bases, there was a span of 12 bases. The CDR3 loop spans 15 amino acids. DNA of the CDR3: TGTGCCAGCAGCCAAGATGTGAGTTTAGGTCAGCCCCAGCATTTT. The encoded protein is CASSQDVSLGQPQHF.

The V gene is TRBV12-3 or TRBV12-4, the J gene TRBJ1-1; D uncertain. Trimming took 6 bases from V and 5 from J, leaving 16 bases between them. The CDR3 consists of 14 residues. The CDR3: CASRPGPRDTEAFF. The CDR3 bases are TGTGCCAGCAGGCCCGGGCCGAGGGATACTGAAGCTTTCTTT.

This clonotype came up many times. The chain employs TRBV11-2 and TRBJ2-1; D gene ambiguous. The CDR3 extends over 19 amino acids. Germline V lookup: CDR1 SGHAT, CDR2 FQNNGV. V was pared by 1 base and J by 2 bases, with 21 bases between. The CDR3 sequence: CASSLGVGVRLNTYNEQFF. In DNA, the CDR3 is TGTGCCAGCAGCTTAGGGGTGGGTGTGCGACTCAATACCTACAATGAGCAGTTCTTC.

CDR3 sequence reads: CASSLPRSDRGKRSTGELFF. CDR3 in DNA: TGTGCCAGCAGCTTACCAAGATCGGACAGGGGTAAACGGAGCACCGGGGAGCTGTTTTTT. The gene calls are TRBV11-1 and TRBJ2-2; TRBD1 aligns across 9 bases. CDR1 is SGHAT and CDR2 is FQDESV in the germline V gene (reference sequence). CDR3 length equals 20 residues. V gave up 2 bases and J gave up 4 bases; unmatched junction bases: 17. The complete variable domain, with remaining parts taken from reference TRBV11-1 and TRBJ2-2, reads EAEVAQSPRYKITEKSQAVAFWCDPISGHATLYWYRQILGQGPELLVQFQDESVVDDSQLPKDRFSAERLKGVDSTLKIQPAELGDSAMYLCASSLPRSDRGKRSTGELFFGEGSRLTVL.